The 24 T cell receptor beta chains in this list originate from one sample, sequenced in a study of T-cell reconstitution after alpha-beta-depleted transplantation in children. Construction of the TCRbeta library involved unique molecular identifiers. TCRdb reprocessed the PCR reads with MiXCR, giving one entry per CDR3 protein. The data contain around 670,000 distinct CDR3 sequences, around 13% of them singletons. Source: PBMCs, taken before TCRalphabeta/CD19-depleted stem cell transplant. The receptors shown here come from a girl aged 2 to 10 with congenital amegakaryocytic thrombocytopenia, due to receive a stem cell transplant.

The chain recombines TRBV18 with TRBJ1-4; D is unclear. Germline loops: CDR1 KGHSH, CDR2 LQKENI. V lost 2 bases to trimming and J lost 8 bases, with 9 bases between them. The CDR3 has 13 amino acids. The CDR3 DNA is TGTGCCAGCTCACCAGGTCTGATGGAAAAACTGTTTTTT. Protein: CASSPGLMEKLFF.

This clonotype was seen a handful of times. The rearrangement uses TRBV28 and TRBJ2-1; the match to TRBD1 covers 8 bases. Per germline, CDR1 MDHEN and CDR2 SYDVKM. The length of the CDR3 is 15 residues. The DNA of the CDR3 is TGTGGGGTGGGGACAGGCAAAGTTTTGGACAATGAGCAGTTCTTC. Translated, it gives CGVGTGKVLDNEQFF.

The chain is built from TRBV4-1 and TRBJ2-2; 9 bases line up with TRBD2. The CDR3 loop spans 16 amino acids. The trim removed 4 bases at V and 3 bases at J, leaving 6 bases unmatched. Germline V CDR1 and CDR2: MGHRA, YSYEKL. CDR3 in DNA: TGCGCCAGCAGCCTAGTAGCGGGAGCATACACCGGGGAGCTGTTTTTT. Translation: CASSLVAGAYTGELFF.

This clonotype was seen repeatedly, ten times or more. This chain links TRBV5-8 with TRBJ2-3; 12 bases are shared with TRBD2. Per germline, CDR1 SGHTS and CDR2 YDEGEE. J was trimmed by 6 bases and V by 4 bases; bases with no gene match: 9. This CDR3 spans 16 amino acids. In nucleotides, the CDR3 is TGTGCCAGCAGCAGCCGACTAGCGGGAGTTTCTGATACGCAGTATTTT. This sequence encodes CASSSRLAGVSDTQYF. Supplemented by reference TRBV5-8 and TRBJ2-3, the full variable domain reads EAGVTQSPTHLIKTRGQQATLRCSPISGHTSVYWYQQALGLGLQFLLWYDEGEERNRGNFPPRFSGRQFPNYSSELNVNALELEDSALYLCASSSRLAGVSDTQYFGPGTRLTVL.

The sample holds a few counts of this clonotype. The chain employs TRBV5-1 and TRBJ2-5; the match to TRBD2 covers 8 bases. Germline V CDR1 and CDR2: SGHRS, YFSETQ. The CDR3 is made up of 12 amino acids. The ends lost 9 bases at V and 4 bases at J; junction bases unmatched: 5. The CDR3: CATRAGGETQYF. The DNA of the CDR3 is TGCGCCACCAGGGCGGGAGGAGAGACCCAGTACTTC.

This clonotype was picked up many times. The rearrangement links TRBV20-1 to TRBJ2-1; 8 bases are a match to TRBD1. The length of the CDR3 is 14 residues. Germline V gene lookup returns CDR1 DFQATT and CDR2 SNEGSKA (reference sequence). The junction had 7 bases not matched to a gene; V was cut back by 3 bases and J by 6 bases. CDR3 DNA: TGCAGTGCTAGCAGGACCGACAGGGGCAATGAGCAGTTCTTC. Protein: CSASRTDRGNEQFF.

The CDR3 loop is CASTLAGGGPNEYNEQFF. Here the CDR3 DNA reads TGTGCCAGCACCTTAGCGGGAGGAGGGCCCAATGAATACAATGAGCAGTTCTTC. V gene TRBV27 combines with J gene TRBJ2-1; the match to TRBD2 covers 10 bases. The V and J ends lost 7 bases and 4 bases, in that order; junction bases with no gene match: 16. Germline V gene data show CDR1 as MNHEY and CDR2 as SMNVEV (reference sequence). CDR3 size: 18 residues.

The chain is built from TRBV10-3 and TRBJ2-7, with TRBD2 identical over 10 bases. J gave up 1 base and V 6 bases, and 18 bases lay outside the gene matches. The germline V gene has CDR1 ENHRY and CDR2 SYGVKD. The CDR3 runs 19 residues. The CDR3 coding sequence is TGTGCCATCAGCAGACAGGGATCGGCTAGCGGGAGTATGTCCTACGAGCAGTACTTC. Residues: CAISRQGSASGSMSYEQYF.

The chain has TRBV7-3 and TRBJ2-2; 7 bases are shared with TRBD1. J lost 7 bases, V lost 2 bases, and 7 bases had no gene match. There are 15 residues in the CDR3. Germline V gene sequence: CDR1 SGHTA, CDR2 FQGTGA. In DNA, the CDR3 is TGTGCCAGCAGCTTAGACGTGGCAGGGGGCGGGGAGCTGTTTTTT. Translation: CASSLDVAGGGELFF. Drawing the rest from reference TRBV7-3 and TRBJ2-2, the complete variable domain is GAGVSQTPSNKVTEKGKYVELRCDPISGHTALYWYRQSLGQGPEFLIYFQGTGAADDSGLPNDRFFAVRPEGSVSTLKIQRTERGDSAVYLCASSLDVAGGGELFFGEGSRLTVL.

The table lists this clonotype with a few counts. The rearrangement uses TRBV2 and TRBJ2-3; D not certain. Germline-derived CDR1 and CDR2 are SNHLY and FYNNEI. V gave up 1 base and J gave up 2 bases, with 10 bases separating them. CDR3 length: 15 residues. In DNA form, the CDR3 reads TGTGCCAGCAGTGAAGGATTAGTTACCACAGATACGCAGTATTTT. Translated, it gives CASSEGLVTTDTQYF.

To note about this clonotype: A clone one base away is much larger, so this may be a read error. The CDR3 here is CASRYPLSENTEALF. The CDR3, as DNA: TGTGCCAGCAGATACCCACTAAGTGAGAACACTGAAGCTCTCTTT. This chain joins TRBV12-3 or TRBV12-4 and TRBJ1-1, with no clear D. The CDR3 runs 15 residues.

A few counts support this clonotype. This rearrangement joins TRBV10-2 to TRBJ2-1, with a weak D call TRBD1 (6 bases). Germline assignment: CDR1 WSHSY and CDR2 SAAADI. This CDR3 spans 22 amino acids. V was clipped by 5 bases and J by 10 bases, with 42 bases between them. DNA for the CDR3: TGCGCCAGCAGTATTAAACCTCCAGGGAAGGGGAGTTGGTTTGACAGGTCAATGGAGCAGTTCTTC. Amino acids: CASSIKPPGKGSWFDRSMEQFF.

This clonotype was counted between two and nine times. The CDR3 sequence is CASSLSFRRGEMYNEQFF. In DNA form, the CDR3 reads TGTGCCAGCAGTTTATCCTTTCGGCGGGGAGAAATGTACAATGAGCAGTTCTTC. This sequence joins TRBV27 and TRBJ2-1; maybe TRBD2 (6 bases). This CDR3 is 18 amino acids long. The V end lost 0 bases, the J end lost 4 bases, and 19 bases lay between the germline ends. Germline CDR1 reads MNHEY; CDR2 reads SMNVEV (reference sequence).

The V gene is TRBV5-1, the J gene TRBJ2-2, with 10 nucleotides matching TRBD2. Unmatched junction bases numbered 7, after V lost 4 bases and J lost 1 base. Germline CDR1 SGHRS, CDR2 YFSETQ. This CDR3 is built from 17 residues. CDR3 nucleotides: TGCGCCAGCAGCCCCCGAGTAGCGGGAGGGAACACCGGGGAGCTGTTTTTT. This gives the protein CASSPRVAGGNTGELFF.

This clonotype was counted a single time. A single base separates this from a much larger clone, so it may be a read error. The rearrangement joins TRBV15 to TRBJ1-5; no clear D. CDR1 and CDR2 (germline): LNHNV, YYDKDF (reference sequence). CDR3 length equals 12 residues. CDR3 in DNA: TGTGCCTCCAGCAGAGATAACCAGCCCCAGCATTTT. Residues: CASSRDNQPQHF.

The chain has TRBV19 and TRBJ2-4, with 14 nucleotides matching TRBD2. Germline-derived CDR1 and CDR2 are LNHDA and SQIVND (reference sequence). After removal of 5 bases from V and 9 bases from J, the junction contained 12 bases not matched to a gene. The CDR3 has 17 residues. The CDR3 protein is CASSPPPGLAGEGIQYF. DNA for the CDR3: TGTGCCAGTAGTCCCCCACCGGGACTAGCGGGAGAAGGCATTCAGTACTTC.

DNA for the CDR3: TGCAGTGCCTCGGACAGGCTCTACATACACGAGCAGTACTTC. Translation: CSASDRLYIHEQYF. The chain links TRBV20-1 to TRBJ2-7, with TRBD1 identical over 7 bases. The CDR3 contains 14 residues. CDR1 and CDR2 (germline): DFQATT, SNEGSKA (reference sequence). After removal of 6 bases from V and 5 bases from J, the junction contained 13 bases not matched to a gene.

A few counts support this clonotype. The chain links TRBV11-2 to TRBJ2-3, with 9 bases fitting TRBD2. Germline CDR1 reads SGHAT; CDR2 reads FQNNGV. The ends lost 3 bases at V and 7 bases at J; junction bases unmatched: 20. The CDR3 extends over 19 amino acids. The CDR3 loop reads CASSLGRGFGGRAAYTQYF. CDR3 nucleotide sequence: TGTGCCAGCAGCTTGGGAAGGGGGTTCGGCGGGAGGGCCGCGTATACGCAGTATTTT.

In this sample, this clonotype turned up many times. V and J are TRBV9 and TRBJ2-5; D unclear. Germline CDR1 is SGDLS and CDR2 is YYNGEE. The CDR3 totals 14 residues. With 0 bases removed from V and 5 bases from J, the gap between germline ends came to 11 bases. In DNA form, the CDR3 reads TGTGCCAGCAGCGTAGACTCCCTAGGGGAGACCCAGTACTTC. Translating it yields CASSVDSLGETQYF.

This clonotype was seen a few times. J is TRBJ2-1 and V is TRBV11-2; 7 nucleotides match TRBD2. This CDR3 contains 15 residues. Germline trimming cut 3 bases from V and 2 bases from J; bases unmatched to any gene: 4. The germline V gene has CDR1 SGHAT and CDR2 FQNNGV. In DNA, the CDR3 is TGTGCCAGCAGCTTTCGCGGGAGTGCCTACAATGAGCAGTTCTTC. It yields the protein CASSFRGSAYNEQFF.

The V and J genes are TRBV6-1 and TRBJ2-3; TRBD2 is a possible D gene (6 bases). Trimming removed 4 bases at V and 4 bases at J, with 9 bases between. Germline values: CDR1 MNHNS, CDR2 SASEGT. CDR3 length: 13 residues. CDR3 sequence reads: CASSAGEADTQYF. The CDR3 DNA reads TGTGCCAGCAGTGCGGGGGAGGCAGATACGCAGTATTTT.

This clonotype was seen many times. The chain uses TRBV12-3 or TRBV12-4 and TRBJ2-1, with 11 positions matching TRBD2. The CDR3 runs to 18 residues. Trimming removed 4 bases from V and 8 bases from J; junction bases left unmatched: 16. The CDR3: CASSSPFFSGRGTDEQFF. DNA for the CDR3: TGTGCCAGCAGTTCCCCGTTCTTTAGCGGGAGGGGGACCGATGAGCAGTTCTTC.

For this clonotype: One end of the junction does not line up with germline, which may come from a read error. The chain joins TRBV5-1 to TRBJ1-2; D remains ambiguous. Germline CDR1 and CDR2: SGHRS and YFSETQ. This CDR3 spans 16 amino acids. This chain's CDR3 is CASSLGHTSPYYGYPF. The DNA for the CDR3 is TGCGCCAGCAGCTTGGGACACACTTCCCCCTACTATGGCTACCCCTTC.

This clonotype has only a few counts. The chain recombines TRBV6-1 with TRBJ2-5; 9 nucleotides match TRBD2. The V gene's germline CDR1 is MNHNS and CDR2 SASEGT. The V segment lost 9 bases and the J segment 5 bases; nucleotides outside the gene matches: 4. CDR3 length: 12 amino acids. The CDR3 nucleotides read TGTGCCAGGCAGCGGGAGGATGAGACCCAGTACTTC. This codes for CARQREDETQYF.